A single sample gave rise to the 18 T cell receptor beta chains below, sequenced in a study of T cell changes during pregnancy in multiple sclerosis. Assay: immunoSEQ multiplex PCR; the TCRdb copy retains only in-frame clones and omits some. The data show 55,000 to 65,000 clones, around 93% seen once. Sequenced here: peripheral blood, sampled after pregnancy. Source of these receptors: a female donor with multiple sclerosis, enrolled in a pregnancy study.

The chain couples TRBV9 to TRBJ2-3; D possibly corresponds to TRBD2 (5 bases). The V gene lost 2 bases and the J gene lost 3 bases, with 13 bases spanning the gap. Germline V CDR1 and CDR2: SGDLS, YYNGEE. The CDR3 spans 15 residues. Here the CDR3 reads CASSVGVGVTDTQYF. DNA of the CDR3: TGTGCCAGCAGCGTGGGTGTGGGAGTAACAGATACGCAGTATTTT.

The gene calls are TRBV6-4 and TRBJ1-5; D possibly corresponds to TRBD1 (5 bases). The CDR3 is 13 residues long. V lost 4 bases, J lost 7 bases, and 11 bases lay in between. CDR1 is MRHNA and CDR2 is SNTAGT in the germline V gene. Here the CDR3 DNA reads TGTGCCAGCAGTGTAGTTGGGGGGCAGCCCCAGCATTTT. It translates to CASSVVGGQPQHF.

The chain is built from TRBV5-6 and TRBJ1-1, with D possibly TRBD1 on 6 matching bases. CDR3 size: 14 residues. Deletions cut 2 bases from V and 1 base from J, with 9 bases between. Germline CDR1 SGHDT, CDR2 YYEEEE. CDR3 region: CASSFDRPNTEAFF. The CDR3 nucleotides read TGTGCCAGCAGCTTCGACAGGCCGAACACTGAAGCTTTCTTT.

This clone was found once. The genes are TRBV5-6 and TRBJ1-2; TRBD1 agrees at 7 bases. The CDR3 spans 14 residues. Germline CDR1 is SGHDT and CDR2 is YYEEEE. Germline trimming cut 4 bases from V and 3 bases from J; bases unmatched to any gene: 6. In DNA, the CDR3 is TGTGCCAGCAGCGAACAGGGGACTGACTATGGCTACACCTTC. This codes for CASSEQGTDYGYTF.

The J gene is TRBJ2-3, the V gene TRBV18; D ambiguous. The V and J ends lost 2 bases and 2 bases respectively, with 8 bases between them. Germline V lookup: CDR1 KGHSH, CDR2 LQKENI. This CDR3 contains 14 residues. The CDR3 nucleotides read TGTGCCAGCTCACCAAGAAGCCCCACAGATACGCAGTATTTT. This gives the protein CASSPRSPTDTQYF.

The V gene is TRBV5-1, the J gene TRBJ2-5; TRBD2 matches 8 bases. CDR1 is SGHRS and CDR2 is YFSETQ in the germline V gene. The CDR3 is made up of 16 amino acids. The V gene end was trimmed by 0 bases and the J gene end by 1 base; junction bases not matched to a gene: 5. In DNA form, the CDR3 reads TGCGCCAGCAGCTTGGTTGCGGGAGGACCCCAAGAGACCCAGTACTTC. Protein sequence: CASSLVAGGPQETQYF. Filled out from reference TRBV5-1 and TRBJ2-5, the complete variable domain reads KAGVTQTPRYLIKTRGQQVTLSCSPISGHRSVSWYQQTPGQGLQFLFEYFSETQRNKGNFPGRFSGRQFSNSRSEMNVSTLELGDSALYLCASSLVAGGPQETQYFGPGTRLLVL.

The chain employs TRBV19 and TRBJ1-5; 8 bases line up with TRBD1. This CDR3 region has 14 residues. In germline, CDR1 is LNHDA, CDR2 SQIVND (reference sequence). Trimming at V came to 4 bases and at J to 7 bases, leaving 6 bases not matched to a gene. The CDR3 region is CASSNQQGGQPQHF. In nucleotides, the CDR3 is TGTGCCAGTAGTAACCAACAGGGGGGCCAGCCCCAGCATTTT.

V gene TRBV6-1 combines with J gene TRBJ2-7, with 7 bases fitting TRBD2. The J segment lost 2 bases and the V segment lost 2 bases, leaving 3 bases of the junction unmatched. CDR3 length: 14 residues. Germline V CDR1 and CDR2: MNHNS, SASEGT. The CDR3: CASSELGGTYEQYF. CDR3 DNA sequence: TGTGCCAGCAGTGAATTGGGGGGGACCTACGAGCAGTACTTC.

The chain recombines TRBV27 with TRBJ2-1; tentatively, D is TRBD2 (7 bases). From germline, CDR1 is MNHEY and CDR2 SMNVEV (reference sequence). With 7 bases removed from V and 10 bases from J, the gap between germline ends came to 17 bases. This CDR3 spans 13 amino acids. CDR3 DNA: TGTGCCAGCAAGAACCAAGGGGGGGGAGAGCAGTTCTTC. Translating gives CASKNQGGGEQFF.

This clone was counted once. This chain joins TRBV4-3 and TRBJ1-4; possible D gene TRBD1, 5 bases. The V and J ends lost 1 base and 7 bases respectively, with 13 bases between them. The CDR3 extends over 15 amino acids. Per germline, CDR1 LGHNA and CDR2 YSLEER. For the CDR3, the DNA is TGCGCCAGCAGCCAAGTCGCAGGGTATGGTGAAAAACTGTTTTTT. This codes for CASSQVAGYGEKLFF.

The chain employs TRBV5-4 and TRBJ1-2; TRBD1 agrees at 9 bases. Germline V gene lookup returns CDR1 SGHNT and CDR2 YYREEE (reference sequence). The CDR3 covers 17 residues. Trimming at V came to 0 bases and at J to 4 bases, leaving 10 bases not matched to a gene. The CDR3 protein is CASSLGITGGAGYGYTF. Written as DNA, the CDR3 is TGTGCCAGCAGCTTGGGGATAACAGGGGGCGCAGGCTATGGCTACACCTTC.

The chain carries TRBV4-1 and TRBJ2-7, with TRBD2 matching over 7 bases. V shed 2 bases and J 3 bases; nucleotides not matched to a gene: 13. This CDR3 spans 17 amino acids. Germline V gene lookup returns CDR1 MGHRA and CDR2 YSYEKL. The CDR3 region has the DNA TGCGCCAGCAGCCAACAGGTGACACTAGCGACTTACTACGAGCAGTACTTC. It codes for CASSQQVTLATYYEQYF.

V and J are TRBV9 and TRBJ2-5, with 7 bases aligning to TRBD2. Germline V gene sequence: CDR1 SGDLS, CDR2 YYNGEE. After removal of 3 bases from V and 2 bases from J, the junction contained 4 bases not matched to a gene. This CDR3 comprises 14 residues. CDR3 sequence reads: CASSGGGSQETQYF. CDR3 sequence (DNA): TGTGCCAGCAGCGGGGGGGGGAGTCAAGAGACCCAGTACTTC.

The chain uses TRBV19 and TRBJ2-7, with 7 bases that match TRBD2. Trimming took 5 bases from V and 0 from J; bases not matched to a gene: 7. The CDR3 contains 15 residues. Germline V gene data show CDR1 as LNHDA and CDR2 as SQIVND (reference sequence). The CDR3 loop is CASSFSGASSYEQYF. In DNA form, the CDR3 reads TGTGCCAGTAGTTTCAGCGGGGCATCCTCCTACGAGCAGTACTTC.

This chain links TRBV9 with TRBJ1-4, with D unclear. Germline V gene sequence: CDR1 SGDLS, CDR2 YYNGEE. V was clipped by 0 bases and J by 0 bases, with 6 bases between them. This CDR3 has 15 amino acids. The CDR3 protein is CASSVGTTTNEKLFF. The CDR3 DNA reads TGTGCCAGCAGCGTAGGGACTACAACTAATGAAAAACTGTTTTTT.

This clone was seen just once. The chain is built from TRBV6-1 and TRBJ2-5; maybe TRBD2 (7 bases). Trimming took 8 bases from V and 0 from J, leaving 10 bases between them. Germline CDR1 reads MNHNS; CDR2 reads SASEGT. The CDR3 length is 13 residues. The CDR3 protein is CASGGGDQETQYF. CDR3 in DNA: TGTGCCAGCGGAGGGGGGGACCAAGAGACCCAGTACTTC.

The CDR3 loop is CASSLVAGGTQYF. The DNA for the CDR3 is TGTGCCAGCAGCTTGGTGGCGGGGGGGACCCAGTACTTC. This chain links TRBV7-2 with TRBJ2-5; 8 bases match TRBD2. Trimming cost V 3 bases and J 7 bases; bases outside gene matches: 4. The V gene's germline CDR1 is SGHTA and CDR2 FQGNSA. The CDR3 is 13 residues long.

The chain couples TRBV10-1 to TRBJ1-5; D is undetermined. CDR3 length: 15 amino acids. Germline CDR1 and CDR2: WNHNN and SYGVQD (reference sequence). The ends were cut back, 4 bases at V and 0 bases at J, with 10 bases in the middle. In DNA form, the CDR3 reads TGCGCCAGCAGTGTAAAGCTTTATAGCAATCAGCCCCAGCATTTT. The encoded protein is CASSVKLYSNQPQHF.